Sequencing of this TCR beta chain was carried out in a study of CD8 T cells in ankylosing spondylitis. This clonotype was seen at least ten times. The antigen is not known. TCRdb redid the calling of the 5' RACE reads with MiXCR, one entry per CDR3 protein. The sample has 30,000 to 40,000 distinct CDR3 sequences, 10% seen once. The CDR3 sequence is 14 residues long. V shed 5 bases and J 3 bases; nucleotides not matched to a gene: 7. Germline CDR1 reads SGHVS; CDR2 reads FNYEAQ. Notes on the study in general: As reported, disease-linked clones showed significant enrichment in matched ankylosing spondylitis synovial fluid.

The TCR sequence derives from a male donor with ankylosing spondylitis or in good health (not recorded which). Sequences were obtained from blood, either unsorted or a sorted T cell fraction (not recorded which). V usage is TRBV7-6 and J usage is TRBJ2-7, with 7 bases that match TRBD1. The CDR3 DNA reads TGTGCCAGCAGCCCCGGGACAGTGGACTACGAGCAGTACTTC. Translation: CASSPGTVDYEQYF.